The 24 T cell receptor beta chains below come from one sample, sequenced in a study of cytomegalovirus exposure and HLA in healthy donors. The PCR was carried out with 60 Vbeta primers and 13 Jbeta primers. Here immunoSEQ multiplex PCR was the method, and the copy in TCRdb shows in-frame clones only, minus some. The sample has 90,000 to 100,000 clones, approximately 80% seen once. The sequenced sample consisted of PBMCs. The origin of the receptors is a woman aged 55 to 70 in good health and CMV-seronegative.

The sample holds one count of this clone. The rearrangement links TRBV7-9 to TRBJ2-7; D might be TRBD2 (6 bases). Trimming removed 1 base at V and 6 bases at J, with 13 bases between. Germline values: CDR1 SEHNR, CDR2 FQNEAQ (reference sequence). The CDR3 contains 14 residues. CDR3 loop: CASSLGGTFGEQYF. The CDR3 nucleotides are TGTGCCAGCAGCTTAGGCGGGACTTTCGGCGAGCAGTACTTC.

This clone turned up a few times. The chain couples TRBV4-1 to TRBJ1-2, with D tentatively TRBD1 (6 bases). The CDR3 has 16 amino acids. Between the trimmed V and J ends, which lost 0 bases and 3 bases, there was a span of 14 bases. Germline V gene lookup returns CDR1 MGHRA and CDR2 YSYEKL. The CDR3 protein is CASSQDYWGPDYGYTF. The CDR3, as DNA: TGCGCCAGCAGCCAAGATTATTGGGGGCCCGACTATGGCTACACCTTC.

The chain is built from TRBV5-1 and TRBJ2-3; perhaps TRBD2 as D (6 bases). The CDR3 is made up of 14 amino acids. V was clipped by 7 bases and J by 6 bases, with 18 bases between them. Germline CDR1 reads SGHRS; CDR2 reads YFSETQ. This CDR3 reads CASGVGTSSDTQYF. The DNA for the CDR3 is TGCGCCAGCGGGGTGGGGACTTCCAGCGATACGCAGTATTTT.

This chain connects TRBV9 to TRBJ2-2, with 12 bases lining up with TRBD2. The CDR3 spans 15 residues. V gave up 6 bases and J gave up 3 bases; unmatched junction bases: 3. In germline, CDR1 is SGDLS, CDR2 YYNGEE. The CDR3 bases are TGTGCCAGCACCCTAGCGGGAGGGCACACCGGGGAGCTGTTTTTT. Its translation is CASTLAGGHTGELFF.

This clone was seen only once. The V gene is TRBV29-1, the J gene TRBJ2-5, with D tentatively TRBD1 (5 bases). V lost 1 base, J lost 1 base, and 7 bases lay in between. The germline V gene has CDR1 SQVTM and CDR2 ANQGSEA. CDR3 length equals 13 residues. The CDR3 here is CSVEGQIQETQYF. As DNA, the CDR3 is TGCAGCGTTGAAGGACAGATCCAAGAGACCCAGTACTTC.

This clone was found a few times. The chain has TRBV6-5 and TRBJ1-1; D uncertain. Trimming stripped 5 bases from V and 2 bases from J, with 9 bases between. This CDR3 is 13 amino acids long. The V gene's germline CDR1 is MNHEY and CDR2 SVGAGI. CDR3 sequence reads: CASSPNLNTEAFF. CDR3 coding DNA: TGTGCCAGCAGTCCTAATCTAAACACTGAAGCTTTCTTT.

The chain couples TRBV7-2 to TRBJ2-1; 7 bases fit TRBD2. CDR1 SGHTA and CDR2 FQGNSA come from the germline V gene. CDR3 length equals 16 residues. Trimming cost V 6 bases and J 7 bases; bases outside gene matches: 15. The CDR3 DNA reads TGTGCCAGCAGTACTAGGGCGGGAGTGGGGGGTAATGAGCAGTTCTTC. Its translation: CASSTRAGVGGNEQFF.

This clone was detected a few times. The V call is TRBV7-2, the J call TRBJ1-5; TRBD1 matches at 7 bases. The length of the CDR3 is 14 residues. From germline, CDR1 is SGHTA and CDR2 FQGNSA. Losses at the gene ends were 4 bases for V and 10 bases for J; bases not matched to a gene: 10. The CDR3 coding sequence is TGTGCCAGCAGCTCAGGACAGGTCCAGGAACCCCAGCATTTT. Translated, it gives CASSSGQVQEPQHF.

This clone was observed a single time. The V gene is TRBV2, the J gene TRBJ2-5, with 7 bases matching TRBD1. This CDR3 is built from 14 residues. Germline CDR1 reads SNHLY; CDR2 reads FYNNEI. The ends lost 6 bases at V and 1 base at J; junction bases unmatched: 5. The CDR3 protein is CASRKRDSQETQYF. DNA for the CDR3: TGTGCCAGCAGGAAGAGGGACAGCCAAGAGACCCAGTACTTC.

The chain links TRBV5-6 to TRBJ2-7, with a tentative D call TRBD1 (5 bases). Germline CDR1 reads SGHDT; CDR2 reads YYEEEE. V was clipped by 1 base and J by 7 bases, with 15 bases between them. CDR3 size: 14 residues. The CDR3 sequence is CASSLYDWGPEQYF. CDR3 nucleotides: TGTGCCAGCAGCTTGTATGATTGGGGCCCGGAGCAGTACTTC.

This clone was seen more than once but under ten times. The chain couples TRBV6-5 to TRBJ1-2; D call uncertain. The CDR3 loop spans 13 amino acids. V was clipped by 2 bases and J by 3 bases, with 7 bases between them. Germline loops: CDR1 MNHEY, CDR2 SVGAGI. The CDR3 loop is CASSYNPDYGYTF. CDR3 in DNA: TGTGCCAGCAGTTACAACCCGGACTATGGCTACACCTTC.

The chain employs TRBV7-2 and TRBJ2-7; D gene uncertain. The germline gives CDR1 SGHTA, CDR2 FQGNSA. The CDR3 is made up of 11 amino acids. V dropped 9 bases and J dropped 0 bases, with 6 bases sitting between them. The chain's CDR3 is CASKSSYEQYF. The CDR3 nucleotides read TGTGCCAGTAAGAGCTCCTACGAGCAGTACTTC.

The V gene is TRBV18, the J gene TRBJ1-1, with TRBD1 as a possible D gene (6 bases). V lost 1 base and J lost 4, with 19 bases in between. In germline, CDR1 is KGHSH, CDR2 LQKENI. This CDR3 region has 17 residues. The CDR3: CASSPRGTGRAGTEAFF. CDR3 nucleotides: TGTGCCAGCTCACCACGTGGAACAGGGAGGGCGGGCACTGAAGCTTTCTTT.

As regards this clone: Sequence at one end of the junction differs from germline and may be a read error. The chain's CDR3 is CAWSVQRVLLF. In DNA, the CDR3 is TGTGCCTGGAGTGTCCAGAGGGTGTTGCTCTTT. The rearrangement links TRBV30 to TRBJ1-1; D is unresolved. The CDR3 is 11 residues long. Germline lookup yields CDR1 GTSNPN and CDR2 SVGIG (reference sequence).

V and J are TRBV5-1 and TRBJ2-3; maybe TRBD1 (6 bases). V was trimmed by 3 bases and J by 2 bases, leaving 10 bases between them. The CDR3 extends over 14 amino acids. Per germline, CDR1 SGHRS and CDR2 YFSETQ. Here the CDR3 DNA reads TGCGCCAGCAGCTGGGGACAACTCACAGATACGCAGTATTTT. Translated, it gives CASSWGQLTDTQYF.

This chain joins TRBV9 and TRBJ2-2; 8 bases map to TRBD2. The CDR3 extends over 15 amino acids. CDR1 and CDR2 from the germline V gene are SGDLS and YYNGEE. The V and J ends lost 4 bases and 4 bases, in that order; junction bases with no gene match: 6. CDR3 in amino acids: CASSRRGGLTGELFF. The CDR3 DNA is TGTGCCAGCAGCCGCCGCGGGGGGCTCACCGGGGAGCTGTTTTTT.

The chain links TRBV2 to TRBJ1-4; D gene unclear. Germline V lookup: CDR1 SNHLY, CDR2 FYNNEI. This CDR3 has 11 amino acids. V was shortened by 6 bases and J by 12 bases, with 11 bases between the two germline ends. The CDR3 DNA reads TGTGCCAGCAGGGCGCGGAACGAACTGTTTTTT. Translated, it gives CASRARNELFF. The full variable domain, in which reference TRBV2 and TRBJ1-4 provide the parts outside the CDR3, is EPEVTQTPSHQVTQMGQEVILRCVPISNHLYFYWYRQILGQKVEFLVSFYNNEISEKSEIFDDQFSVERPDGSNFTLKIRSTKLEDSAMYFCASRARNELFFGSGTQLSVL.

This chain links TRBV28 with TRBJ2-7; D might be TRBD2 (5 bases). Looked up from germline, CDR1 is MDHEN and CDR2 is SYDVKM. V was clipped by 5 bases and J by 0 bases, with 20 bases between them. CDR3 length: 17 amino acids. The CDR3 is CASSTPPRTSSSYEQYF. CDR3 nucleotide sequence: TGTGCCAGCAGTACGCCACCAAGGACTTCGAGCTCCTACGAGCAGTACTTC. Full variable domain (rest looked up from reference TRBV28 and TRBJ2-7): DVKVTQSSRYLVKRTGEKVFLECVQDMDHENMFWYRQDPGLGLRLIYFSYDVKMKEKGDIPEGYSVSREKKERFSLILESASTNQTSMYLCASSTPPRTSSSYEQYFGPGTRLTVT.

This sequence joins TRBV7-8 and TRBJ2-3, with 12 bases that match TRBD2. This CDR3 spans 19 amino acids. The V segment lost 1 base and the J segment 5 bases; nucleotides outside the gene matches: 13. Germline V gene data show CDR1 as SGHVS and CDR2 as FQNEAQ. CDR3 sequence reads: CASSLVSSGRARRGDTQYF. The CDR3 DNA sequence: TGTGCCAGCAGCTTAGTATCTAGCGGGAGGGCCCGTAGGGGAGATACGCAGTATTTT.

This clone has just a few counts. The chain carries TRBV6-6 and TRBJ1-1; the D is unclear. CDR1 MNHNY and CDR2 SVGAGI come from the germline V gene (reference sequence). V dropped 6 bases and J dropped 7 bases, with 9 bases sitting between them. The length of the CDR3 is 11 residues. The CDR3 region is CASRAKVEAFF. The CDR3 nucleotides are TGTGCCAGCAGAGCAAAAGTTGAAGCTTTCTTT.

This chain connects TRBV27 to TRBJ1-1, with a tentative D call TRBD1 (5 bases). Trimming cost V 5 bases and J 6 bases, with 16 bases left between them. CDR1 is MNHEY, CDR2 SMNVEV, per germline (reference sequence). The CDR3 sequence is 14 residues long. CDR3 region: CASSPTLGGAEAFF. Written as DNA, the CDR3 is TGTGCCAGCAGTCCTACCCTGGGGGGAGCTGAAGCTTTCTTT.

The chain combines TRBV5-1 with TRBJ2-3; 8 bases agree with TRBD2. CDR1 is SGHRS and CDR2 is YFSETQ in the germline V gene. CDR3 length: 18 amino acids. V shed 0 bases and J 1 base; nucleotides not matched to a gene: 10. The CDR3 sequence: CASSLERGWGGGTDTQYF. The DNA for the CDR3 is TGCGCCAGCAGCTTGGAGCGGGGGTGGGGAGGCGGCACAGATACGCAGTATTTT. The whole variable domain, remainder taken from reference TRBV5-1 and TRBJ2-3, is KAGVTQTPRYLIKTRGQQVTLSCSPISGHRSVSWYQQTPGQGLQFLFEYFSETQRNKGNFPGRFSGRQFSNSRSEMNVSTLELGDSALYLCASSLERGWGGGTDTQYFGPGTRLTVL.

The rearrangement joins TRBV5-6 to TRBJ1-3; 9 bases are shared with TRBD1. CDR3 length: 18 amino acids. Germline lookup yields CDR1 SGHDT and CDR2 YYEEEE. V lost 0 bases to trimming and J lost 0 bases; unmatched junction nucleotides: 7. CDR3 sequence: CASSLAGTGPLSGNTIYF. The DNA of the CDR3 is TGTGCCAGCAGCTTGGCCGGGACAGGGCCGCTCTCTGGAAACACCATATATTTT.

The CDR3 loop is CASSAKSAGETQYF. The CDR3 DNA reads as TGTGCCAGCAGTGCCAAGAGTGCCGGAGAGACCCAGTACTTC. The V and J genes are TRBV2 and TRBJ2-5, with D unresolved. V gave up 4 bases and J gave up 4 bases, with 13 bases separating them. The CDR3 consists of 14 residues. The V gene's germline CDR1 is SNHLY and CDR2 FYNNEI. The full variable domain, rest sourced from reference TRBV2 and TRBJ2-5, is EPEVTQTPSHQVTQMGQEVILRCVPISNHLYFYWYRQILGQKVEFLVSFYNNEISEKSEIFDDQFSVERPDGSNFTLKIRSTKLEDSAMYFCASSAKSAGETQYFGPGTRLLVL.